Listed here are 6 T cell receptor beta chains from one sample, sequenced in a study of Ad26.COV2.S vaccination and SARS-CoV-2 variants. Data came from immunoSEQ multiplex PCR; TCRdb stores just in-frame clones and leaves some out. The sample holds about 180,000 clones, 87% seen once. The sample was peripheral blood, taken after recovery from COVID-19. These receptors all stem from a human donor who had recovered from COVID-19.

The chain employs TRBV11-2 and TRBJ1-4; D unclear. Germline V gives CDR1 SGHAT, CDR2 FQNNGV. The CDR3 contains 14 residues. With 1 base removed from V and 8 bases from J, the gap between germline ends came to 11 bases. The CDR3 region is CASSLAGGREKLFF. The CDR3 DNA reads as TGTGCCAGCAGCTTAGCGGGAGGGAGGGAAAAACTGTTTTTT.

This clone was counted only a few times. The chain joins TRBV6-5 to TRBJ2-7; a possible D gene is TRBD2 (6 bases). In germline, CDR1 is MNHEY, CDR2 SVGAGI. V was cut by 6 bases and J by 3 bases, with 12 bases left in between. The CDR3 runs 13 residues. The CDR3 region has the DNA TGTGCCAGCAGGAAGGGACTTGACTACGAGCAGTACTTC. Translated, it gives CASRKGLDYEQYF.

The V gene is TRBV5-1, the J gene TRBJ2-5, with a possible D match to TRBD1 (6 bases). Per germline, CDR1 SGHRS and CDR2 YFSETQ. The CDR3 has 17 amino acids. V dropped 0 bases and J dropped 2 bases, with 17 bases sitting between them. The CDR3 loop is CASSLEGHRPVQETQYF. In nucleotides, the CDR3 is TGCGCCAGCAGCTTGGAGGGACACCGACCCGTACAAGAGACCCAGTACTTC.

CDR3 nucleotides: TGTGCCAGCAGCCCGGGCACTGAAGCTTTCTTT. Translation gives CASSPGTEAFF. The chain links TRBV5-8 to TRBJ1-1; D not certain. In germline, CDR1 is SGHTS, CDR2 YDEGEE. The CDR3 runs 11 residues. The ends were cut back, 4 bases at V and 4 bases at J, with 5 bases in the middle. Supplemented by reference TRBV5-8 and TRBJ1-1, the full variable domain reads EAGVTQSPTHLIKTRGQQATLRCSPISGHTSVYWYQQALGLGLQFLLWYDEGEERNRGNFPPRFSGRQFPNYSSELNVNALELEDSALYLCASSPGTEAFFGQGTRLTVV.

The V call is TRBV2, the J call TRBJ2-3; the D gene is possibly TRBD1 (5 bases). Germline lookup yields CDR1 SNHLY and CDR2 FYNNEI. The CDR3 is 11 residues long. Between the trimmed V and J ends, which lost 8 bases and 6 bases, there was a span of 9 bases. The CDR3 nucleotides read TGTGCCAGCGTCAGGGTCGATACGCAGTATTTT. Amino acids: CASVRVDTQYF. Based on the CDR3 plus reference TRBV2 and TRBJ2-3, the full variable domain is EPEVTQTPSHQVTQMGQEVILRCVPISNHLYFYWYRQILGQKVEFLVSFYNNEISEKSEIFDDQFSVERPDGSNFTLKIRSTKLEDSAMYFCASVRVDTQYFGPGTRLTVL.

The chain employs TRBV27 and TRBJ2-7; tentatively, D is TRBD2 (7 bases). This CDR3 is 14 amino acids long. The germline V gene has CDR1 MNHEY and CDR2 SMNVEV (reference sequence). The ends were cut back, 6 bases at V and 3 bases at J, with 15 bases in the middle. The CDR3 is CASRRLGGVYEQYF. For the CDR3, the DNA is TGTGCCAGCAGACGTCTAGGGGGGGTCTACGAGCAGTACTTC.